The T cell receptor beta chain under discussion was sequenced for a study of Graves' ophthalmopathy and Graves' hyperthyroidism. Study-level findings and limits: Most clonotypes expanded in thyroid above 0.001 frequency were present in blood too. Sensitivity of about 90% and specificity of approximately 81% were achieved when a 13-signature model separated ophthalmopathy from stable hyperthyroidism.

Scientists amplified the TCR beta CDR3 regions from RNA transcripts. Second-round multiplex PCR came after first-round RT-PCR with HTBI primers. TCRdb independently ran MiXCR on the multiplex PCR reads; one entry per CDR3 protein. The table includes more than 1,000,000 distinct CDR3 sequences, 36% detected once. CDR1 is SGHTA, CDR2 FQGNSA, per germline. This CDR3 comprises 20 residues. Comment on this clonotype: Its antigen is not identified. Germline and junction disagree at one end, which may indicate a read error.

Certain patients, namely those with other autoimmune diseases, uncontrolled infections, pregnancy or lactation, were excluded. Orbital computed tomography, thyroid ultrasound, TRAb, serum thyroxine and clinical symptoms formed the basis of diagnosis. This TCR derives from an adult man with Graves' hyperthyroidism. The chain carries TRBV7-2 and TRBJ2-5, with TRBD1 matching 9 bases. The specimen was peripheral blood or thyroid tissue (not recorded which). The CDR3 reads CASSIRGTGITGGFGEAQYF. For the CDR3, the DNA is TGTGCCAGCAGCATCCGCGGGACAGGGATCACCGGGGGGTTTGGAGAGGCCCAGTACTTC.